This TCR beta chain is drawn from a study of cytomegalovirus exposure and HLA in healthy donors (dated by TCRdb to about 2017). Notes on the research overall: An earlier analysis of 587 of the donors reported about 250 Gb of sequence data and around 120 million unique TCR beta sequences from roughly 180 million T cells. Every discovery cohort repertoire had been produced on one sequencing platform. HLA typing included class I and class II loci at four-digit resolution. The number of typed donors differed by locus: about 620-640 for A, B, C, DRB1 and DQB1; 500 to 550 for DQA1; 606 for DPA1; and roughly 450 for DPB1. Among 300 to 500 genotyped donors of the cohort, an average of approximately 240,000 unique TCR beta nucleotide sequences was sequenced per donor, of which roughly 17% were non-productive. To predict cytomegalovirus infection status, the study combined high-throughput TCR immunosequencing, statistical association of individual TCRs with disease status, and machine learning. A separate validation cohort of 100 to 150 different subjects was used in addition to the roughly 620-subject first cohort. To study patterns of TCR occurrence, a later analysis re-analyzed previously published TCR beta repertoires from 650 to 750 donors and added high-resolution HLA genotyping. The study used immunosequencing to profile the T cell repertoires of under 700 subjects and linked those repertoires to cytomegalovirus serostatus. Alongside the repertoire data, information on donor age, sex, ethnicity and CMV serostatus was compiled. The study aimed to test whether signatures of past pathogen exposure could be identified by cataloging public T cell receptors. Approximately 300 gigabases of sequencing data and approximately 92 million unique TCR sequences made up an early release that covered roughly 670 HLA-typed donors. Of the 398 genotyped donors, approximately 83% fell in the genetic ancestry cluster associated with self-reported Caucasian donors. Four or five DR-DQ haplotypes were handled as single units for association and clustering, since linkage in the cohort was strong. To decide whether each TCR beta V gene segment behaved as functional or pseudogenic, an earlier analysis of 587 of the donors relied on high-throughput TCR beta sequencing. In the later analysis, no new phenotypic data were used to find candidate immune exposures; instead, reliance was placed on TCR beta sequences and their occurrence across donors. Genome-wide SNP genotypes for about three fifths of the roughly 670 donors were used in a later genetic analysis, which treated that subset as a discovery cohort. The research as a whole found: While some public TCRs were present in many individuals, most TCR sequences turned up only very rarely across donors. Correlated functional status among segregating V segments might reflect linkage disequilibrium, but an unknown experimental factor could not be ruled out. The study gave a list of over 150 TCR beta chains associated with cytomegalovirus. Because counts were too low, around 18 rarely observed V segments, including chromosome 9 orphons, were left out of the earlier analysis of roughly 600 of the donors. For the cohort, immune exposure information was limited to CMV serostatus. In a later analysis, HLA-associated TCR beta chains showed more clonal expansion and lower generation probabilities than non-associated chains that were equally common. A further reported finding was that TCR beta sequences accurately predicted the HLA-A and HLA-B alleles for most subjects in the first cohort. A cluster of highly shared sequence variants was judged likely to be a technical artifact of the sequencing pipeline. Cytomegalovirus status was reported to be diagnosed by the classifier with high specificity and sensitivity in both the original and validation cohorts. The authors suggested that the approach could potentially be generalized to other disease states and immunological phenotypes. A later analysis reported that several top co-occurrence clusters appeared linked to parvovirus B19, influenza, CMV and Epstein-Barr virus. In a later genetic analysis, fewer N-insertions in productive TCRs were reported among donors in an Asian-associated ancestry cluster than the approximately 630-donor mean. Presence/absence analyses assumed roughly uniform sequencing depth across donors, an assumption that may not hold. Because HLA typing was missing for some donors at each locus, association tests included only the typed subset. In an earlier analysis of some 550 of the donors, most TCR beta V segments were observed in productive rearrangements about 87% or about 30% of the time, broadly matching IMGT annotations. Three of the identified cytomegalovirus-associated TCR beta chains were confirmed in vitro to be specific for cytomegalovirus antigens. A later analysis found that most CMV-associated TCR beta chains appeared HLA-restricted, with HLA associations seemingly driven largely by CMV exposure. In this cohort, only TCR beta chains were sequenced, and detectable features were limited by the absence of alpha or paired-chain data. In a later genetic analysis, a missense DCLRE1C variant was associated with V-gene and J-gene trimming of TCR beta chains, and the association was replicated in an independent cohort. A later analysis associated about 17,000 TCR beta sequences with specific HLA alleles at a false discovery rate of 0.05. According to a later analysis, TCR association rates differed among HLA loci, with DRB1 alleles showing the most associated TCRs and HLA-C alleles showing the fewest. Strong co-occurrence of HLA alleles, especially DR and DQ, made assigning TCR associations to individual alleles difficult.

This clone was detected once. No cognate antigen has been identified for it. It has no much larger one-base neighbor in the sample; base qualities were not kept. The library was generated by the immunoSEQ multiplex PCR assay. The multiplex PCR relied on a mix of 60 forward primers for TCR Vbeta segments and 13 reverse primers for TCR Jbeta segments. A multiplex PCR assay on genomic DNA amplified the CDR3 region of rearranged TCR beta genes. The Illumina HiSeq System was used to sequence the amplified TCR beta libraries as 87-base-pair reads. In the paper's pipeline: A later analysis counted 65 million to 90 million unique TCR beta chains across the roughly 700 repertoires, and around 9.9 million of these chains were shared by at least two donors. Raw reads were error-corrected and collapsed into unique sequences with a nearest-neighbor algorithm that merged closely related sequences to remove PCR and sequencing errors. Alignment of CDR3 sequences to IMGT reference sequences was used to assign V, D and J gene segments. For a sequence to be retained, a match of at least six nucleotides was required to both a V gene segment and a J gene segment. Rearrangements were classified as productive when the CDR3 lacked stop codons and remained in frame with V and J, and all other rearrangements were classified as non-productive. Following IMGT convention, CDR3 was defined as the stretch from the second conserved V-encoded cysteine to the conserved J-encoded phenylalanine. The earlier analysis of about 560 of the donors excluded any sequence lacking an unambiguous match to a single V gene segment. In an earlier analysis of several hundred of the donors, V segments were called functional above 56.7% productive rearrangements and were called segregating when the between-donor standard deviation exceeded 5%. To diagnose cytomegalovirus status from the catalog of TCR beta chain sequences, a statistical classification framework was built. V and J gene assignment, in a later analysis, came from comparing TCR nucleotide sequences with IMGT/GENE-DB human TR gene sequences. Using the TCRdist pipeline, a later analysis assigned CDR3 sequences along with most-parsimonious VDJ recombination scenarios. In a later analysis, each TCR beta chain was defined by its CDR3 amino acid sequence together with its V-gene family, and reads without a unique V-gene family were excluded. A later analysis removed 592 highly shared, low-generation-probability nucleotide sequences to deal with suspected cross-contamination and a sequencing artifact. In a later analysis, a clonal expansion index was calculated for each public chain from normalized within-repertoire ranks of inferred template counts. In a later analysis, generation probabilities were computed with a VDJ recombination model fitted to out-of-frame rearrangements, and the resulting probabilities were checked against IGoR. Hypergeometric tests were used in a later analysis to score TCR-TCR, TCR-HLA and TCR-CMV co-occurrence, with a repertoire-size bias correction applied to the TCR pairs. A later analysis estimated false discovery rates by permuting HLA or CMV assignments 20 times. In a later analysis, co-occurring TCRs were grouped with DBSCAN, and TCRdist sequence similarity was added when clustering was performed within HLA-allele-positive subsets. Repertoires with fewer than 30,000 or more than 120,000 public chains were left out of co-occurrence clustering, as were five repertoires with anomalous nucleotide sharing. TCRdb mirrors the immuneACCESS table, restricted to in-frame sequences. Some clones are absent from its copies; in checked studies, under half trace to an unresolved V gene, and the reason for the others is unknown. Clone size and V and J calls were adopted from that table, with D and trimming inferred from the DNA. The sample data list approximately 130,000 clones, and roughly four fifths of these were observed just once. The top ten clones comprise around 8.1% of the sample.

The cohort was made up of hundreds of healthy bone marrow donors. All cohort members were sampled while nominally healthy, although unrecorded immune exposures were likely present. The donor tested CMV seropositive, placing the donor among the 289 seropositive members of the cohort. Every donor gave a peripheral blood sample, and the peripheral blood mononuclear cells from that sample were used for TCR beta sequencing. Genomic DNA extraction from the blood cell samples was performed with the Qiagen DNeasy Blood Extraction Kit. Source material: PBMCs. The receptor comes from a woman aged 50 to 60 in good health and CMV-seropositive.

The CDR3 region has the sequence CASSIGLMNEQFF. The DNA sequence follows: TGTGCCAGTAGTATAGGACTTATGAATGAGCAGTTCTTC. The V and J genes are TRBV19 and TRBJ2-1, with no D gene named confidently. The CDR3 goes from the cysteine to the phenylalanine over 13 residues. Left in the record is the CDR3 DNA by itself, 39 bases read in frame from the first base. The germline V gene (reference sequence) specifies LNHDA as CDR1 and SQIVND as CDR2. V lost 1 base and J lost 7 bases; the stretch between them is 8 bases long.